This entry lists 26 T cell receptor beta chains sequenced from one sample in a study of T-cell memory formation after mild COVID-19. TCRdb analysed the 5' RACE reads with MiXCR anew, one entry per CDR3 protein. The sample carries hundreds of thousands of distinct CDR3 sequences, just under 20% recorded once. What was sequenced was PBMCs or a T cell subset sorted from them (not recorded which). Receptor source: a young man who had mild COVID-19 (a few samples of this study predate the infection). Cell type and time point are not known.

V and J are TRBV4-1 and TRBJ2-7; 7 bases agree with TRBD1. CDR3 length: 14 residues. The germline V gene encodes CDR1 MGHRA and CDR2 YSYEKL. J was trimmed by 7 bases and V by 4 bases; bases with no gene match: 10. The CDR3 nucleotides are TGCGCCAGCAGCCCCGAACCCGGGACAGTTGAGCAGTACTTC. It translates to CASSPEPGTVEQYF.

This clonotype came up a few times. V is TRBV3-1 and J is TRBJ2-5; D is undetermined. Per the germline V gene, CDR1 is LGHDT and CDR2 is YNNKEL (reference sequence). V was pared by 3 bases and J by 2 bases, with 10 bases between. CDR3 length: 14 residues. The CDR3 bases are TGTGCCAGCAGCCAGGCCCAAGGGCAAGAGACCCAGTACTTC. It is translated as CASSQAQGQETQYF.

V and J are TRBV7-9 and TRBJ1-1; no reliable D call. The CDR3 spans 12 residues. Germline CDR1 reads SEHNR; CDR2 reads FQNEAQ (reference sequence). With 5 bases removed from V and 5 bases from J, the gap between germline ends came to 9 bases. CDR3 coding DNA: TGTGCCAGCAGCACGGCCGGGACTGAAGCTTTCTTT. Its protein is CASSTAGTEAFF.

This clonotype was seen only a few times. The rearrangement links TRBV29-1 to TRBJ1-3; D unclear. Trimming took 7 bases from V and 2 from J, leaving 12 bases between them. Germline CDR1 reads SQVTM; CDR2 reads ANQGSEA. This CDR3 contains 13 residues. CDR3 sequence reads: CSGYVRAGNTIYF. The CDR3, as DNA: TGCAGCGGATACGTGAGGGCTGGAAACACCATATATTTT.

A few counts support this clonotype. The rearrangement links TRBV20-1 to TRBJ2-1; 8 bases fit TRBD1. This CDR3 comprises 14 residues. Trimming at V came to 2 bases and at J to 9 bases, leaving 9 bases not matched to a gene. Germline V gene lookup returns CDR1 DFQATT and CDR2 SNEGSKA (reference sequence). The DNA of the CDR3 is TGCAGTGCTAGAAGTTGGGACAGGAGCGCTGAGCAGTTCTTC. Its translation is CSARSWDRSAEQFF.

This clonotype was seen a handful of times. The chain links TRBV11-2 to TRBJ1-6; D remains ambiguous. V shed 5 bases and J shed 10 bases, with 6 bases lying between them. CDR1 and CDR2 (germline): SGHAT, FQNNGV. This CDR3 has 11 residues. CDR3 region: CASSDRSPLHF. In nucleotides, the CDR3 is TGTGCCAGCAGCGACCGCTCACCCCTCCACTTT.

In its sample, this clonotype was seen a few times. The CDR3 region is CASSLAGVAERYTF. The CDR3 DNA reads TGCGCCAGCAGCCTAGCGGGGGTCGCTGAACGCTACACCTTC. The genes are TRBV4-1 and TRBJ1-2; D perhaps matches TRBD1 (5 bases). Germline CDR1 and CDR2: MGHRA and YSYEKL. The ends were cut back, 4 bases at V and 9 bases at J, with 18 bases in the middle. There are 14 residues in the CDR3.

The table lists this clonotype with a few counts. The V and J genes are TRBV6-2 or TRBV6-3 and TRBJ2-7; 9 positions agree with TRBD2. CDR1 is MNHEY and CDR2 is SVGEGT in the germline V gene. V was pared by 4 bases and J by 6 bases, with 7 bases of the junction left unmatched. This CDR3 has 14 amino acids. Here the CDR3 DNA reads TGTGCCAGCAGTTTCCTACTAGCGGGCTCCGAGCAGTACGTC. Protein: CASSFLLAGSEQYV.

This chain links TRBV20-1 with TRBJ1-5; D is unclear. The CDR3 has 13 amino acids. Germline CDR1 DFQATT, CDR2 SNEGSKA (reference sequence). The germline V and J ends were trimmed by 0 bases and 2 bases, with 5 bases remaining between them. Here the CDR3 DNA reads TGCAGTGCTAGAGATGACGGCAATCAGCCCCAGCATTTT. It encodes CSARDDGNQPQHF.

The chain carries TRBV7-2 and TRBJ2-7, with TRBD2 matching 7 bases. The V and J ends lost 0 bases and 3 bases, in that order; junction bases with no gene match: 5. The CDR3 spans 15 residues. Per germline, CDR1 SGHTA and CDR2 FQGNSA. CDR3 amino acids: CASSLASGGRYEQYV. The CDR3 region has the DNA TGTGCCAGCAGCTTAGCGTCGGGGGGTCGCTACGAGCAGTACGTC.

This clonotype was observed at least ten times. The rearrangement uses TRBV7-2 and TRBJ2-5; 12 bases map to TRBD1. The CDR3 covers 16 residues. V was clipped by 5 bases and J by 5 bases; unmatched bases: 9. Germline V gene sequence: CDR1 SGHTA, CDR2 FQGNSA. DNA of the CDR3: TGTGCCAGCAGCATACAGGGACAGGGGGCATGGGAGACCCAGTACTTC. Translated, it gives CASSIQGQGAWETQYF.

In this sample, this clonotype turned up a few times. In DNA form, the CDR3 reads TGTGCCAGCAGCTTACGAAAAACGGCCCCCGGGGAGCTGTTTTTT. It encodes CASSLRKTAPGELFF. The chain couples TRBV7-3 to TRBJ2-2; D uncertain. Germline-derived CDR1 and CDR2 are SGHTA and FQGTGA. V lost 2 bases and J lost 6, with 13 bases in between. CDR3 length: 15 amino acids.

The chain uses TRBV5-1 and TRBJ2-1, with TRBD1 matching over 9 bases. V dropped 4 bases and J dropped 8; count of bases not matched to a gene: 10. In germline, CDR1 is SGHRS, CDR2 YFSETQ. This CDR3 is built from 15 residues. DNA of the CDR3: TGCGCCAGCAGCGGTGGGACAGGGACGGGCGATGAGCAGTTCTTC. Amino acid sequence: CASSGGTGTGDEQFF. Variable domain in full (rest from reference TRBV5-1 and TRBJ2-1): KAGVTQTPRYLIKTRGQQVTLSCSPISGHRSVSWYQQTPGQGLQFLFEYFSETQRNKGNFPGRFSGRQFSNSRSEMNVSTLELGDSALYLCASSGGTGTGDEQFFGPGTRLTVL.

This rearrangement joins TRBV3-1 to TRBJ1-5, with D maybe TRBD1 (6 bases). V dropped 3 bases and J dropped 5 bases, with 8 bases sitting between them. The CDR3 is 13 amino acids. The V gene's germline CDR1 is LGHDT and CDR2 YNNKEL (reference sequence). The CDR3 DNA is TGTGCCAGCAGCCAGCCAGGGGATCAGCCCCAGCATTTT. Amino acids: CASSQPGDQPQHF.

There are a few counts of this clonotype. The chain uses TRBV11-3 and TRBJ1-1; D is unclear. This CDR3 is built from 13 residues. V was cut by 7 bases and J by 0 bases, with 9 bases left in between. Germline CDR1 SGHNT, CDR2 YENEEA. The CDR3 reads CASKRKMNTEAFF. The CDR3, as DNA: TGTGCCAGCAAACGGAAAATGAACACTGAAGCTTTCTTT.

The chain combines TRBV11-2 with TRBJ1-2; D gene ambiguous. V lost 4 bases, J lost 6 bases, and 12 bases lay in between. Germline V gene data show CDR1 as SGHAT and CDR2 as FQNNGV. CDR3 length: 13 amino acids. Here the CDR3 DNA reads TGTGCCAGCAGCTCTCTCGATCTCCATGGCTACACCTTC. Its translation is CASSSLDLHGYTF.

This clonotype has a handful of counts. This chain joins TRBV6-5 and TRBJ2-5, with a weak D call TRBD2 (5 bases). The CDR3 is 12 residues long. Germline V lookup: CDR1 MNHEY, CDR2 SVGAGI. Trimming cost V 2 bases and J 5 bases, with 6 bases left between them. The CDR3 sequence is CASSYERETQYF. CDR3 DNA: TGTGCCAGCAGTTACGAGCGGGAGACCCAGTACTTC.

CDR3 bases: TGTGCCAGCAGCCCGGGGGCGTCTTCACCCCTCCACTTT. It encodes CASSPGASSPLHF. V usage is TRBV14 and J usage is TRBJ1-6; weak D call: TRBD1 (6 bases). The V and J ends lost 4 bases and 9 bases respectively, with 10 bases between them. From germline, CDR1 is SGHDN and CDR2 FVKESK. This CDR3 is 13 amino acids long.

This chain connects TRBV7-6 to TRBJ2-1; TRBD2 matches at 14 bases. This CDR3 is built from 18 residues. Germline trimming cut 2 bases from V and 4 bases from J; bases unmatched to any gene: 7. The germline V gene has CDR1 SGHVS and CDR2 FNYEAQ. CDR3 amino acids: CASSLMIGTSGGYNEQFF. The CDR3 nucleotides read TGTGCCAGCAGCTTAATGATTGGGACTAGCGGGGGATACAATGAGCAGTTCTTC.

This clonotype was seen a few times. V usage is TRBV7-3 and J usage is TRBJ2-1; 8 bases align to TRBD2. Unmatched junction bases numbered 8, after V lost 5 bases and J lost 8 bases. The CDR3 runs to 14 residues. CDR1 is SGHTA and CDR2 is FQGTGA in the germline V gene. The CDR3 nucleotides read TGTGCCAGCAGCCGGATTCGGGGGGGCGATGAGCAGTTCTTC. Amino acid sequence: CASSRIRGGDEQFF.

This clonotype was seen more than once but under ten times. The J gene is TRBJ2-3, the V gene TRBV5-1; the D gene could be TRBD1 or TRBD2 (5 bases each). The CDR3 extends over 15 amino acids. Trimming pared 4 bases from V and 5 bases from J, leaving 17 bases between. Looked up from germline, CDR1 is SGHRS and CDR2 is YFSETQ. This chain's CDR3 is CASSGRDQLGDTQYF. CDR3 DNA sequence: TGCGCCAGCAGCGGCCGGGACCAACTCGGAGATACGCAGTATTTT.

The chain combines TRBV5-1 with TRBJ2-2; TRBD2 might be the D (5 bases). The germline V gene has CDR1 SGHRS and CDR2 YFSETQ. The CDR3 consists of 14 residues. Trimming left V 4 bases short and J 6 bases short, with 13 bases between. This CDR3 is CASSTGLRAGELFF. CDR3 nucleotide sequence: TGCGCCAGCAGCACGGGCCTGAGGGCCGGGGAGCTGTTTTTT.

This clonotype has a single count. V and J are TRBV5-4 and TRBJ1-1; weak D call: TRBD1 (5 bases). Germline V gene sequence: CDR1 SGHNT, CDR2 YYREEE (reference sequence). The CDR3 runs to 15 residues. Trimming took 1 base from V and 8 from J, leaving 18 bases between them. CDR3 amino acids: CASSLPSAREGEAFF. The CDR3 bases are TGTGCCAGCAGCTTGCCTTCGGCCAGGGAGGGGGAAGCTTTCTTT. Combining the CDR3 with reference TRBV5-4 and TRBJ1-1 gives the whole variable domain ETGVTQSPTHLIKTRGQQVTLRCSSQSGHNTVSWYQQALGQGPQFIFQYYREEENGRGNFPPRFSGLQFPNYSSELNVNALELDDSALYLCASSLPSAREGEAFFGQGTRLTVV.

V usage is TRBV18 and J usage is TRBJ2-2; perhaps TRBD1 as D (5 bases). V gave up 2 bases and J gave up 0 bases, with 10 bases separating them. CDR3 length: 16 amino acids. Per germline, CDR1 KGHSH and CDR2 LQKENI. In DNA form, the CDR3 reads TGTGCCAGCTCACCAGGGTCAGGGCCGAACACCGGGGAGCTGTTTTTT. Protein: CASSPGSGPNTGELFF.

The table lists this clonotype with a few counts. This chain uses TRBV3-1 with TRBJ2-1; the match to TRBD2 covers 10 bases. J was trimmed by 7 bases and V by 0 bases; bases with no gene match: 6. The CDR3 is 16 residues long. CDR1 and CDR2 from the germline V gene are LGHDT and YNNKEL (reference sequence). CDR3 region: CASSQDKASGGNEQFF. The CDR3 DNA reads TGTGCCAGCAGCCAAGATAAAGCTAGCGGGGGAAATGAGCAGTTCTTC.

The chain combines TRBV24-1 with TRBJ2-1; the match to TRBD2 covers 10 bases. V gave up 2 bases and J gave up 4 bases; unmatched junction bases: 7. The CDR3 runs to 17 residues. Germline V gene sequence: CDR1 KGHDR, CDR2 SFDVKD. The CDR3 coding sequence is TGTGCCACCAGTGATTCGCAGACTAGCGGGTTTTACAATGAGCAGTTCTTC. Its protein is CATSDSQTSGFYNEQFF.